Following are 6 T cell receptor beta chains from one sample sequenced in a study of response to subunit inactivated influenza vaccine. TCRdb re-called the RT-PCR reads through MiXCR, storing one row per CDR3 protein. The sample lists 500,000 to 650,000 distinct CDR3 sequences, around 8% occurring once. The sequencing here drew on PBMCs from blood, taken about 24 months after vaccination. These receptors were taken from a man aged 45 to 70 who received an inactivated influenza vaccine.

DNA for the CDR3: TGCAGTGCTAGAGGGCAGTATGGCTACACCTTC. It specifies CSARGQYGYTF. The genes are TRBV20-1 and TRBJ1-2; D remains ambiguous. The V gene's germline CDR1 is DFQATT and CDR2 SNEGSKA (reference sequence). CDR3 size: 11 residues. Trimming removed 1 base at V and 5 bases at J, with 5 bases between.

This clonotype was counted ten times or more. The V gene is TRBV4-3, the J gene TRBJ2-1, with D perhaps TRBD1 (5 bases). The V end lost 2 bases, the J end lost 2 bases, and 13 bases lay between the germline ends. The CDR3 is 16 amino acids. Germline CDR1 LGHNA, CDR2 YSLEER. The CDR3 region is CASSQRGSPPYNEQFF. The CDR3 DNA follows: TGCGCCAGCAGCCAAAGGGGTAGCCCTCCCTACAATGAGCAGTTCTTC.

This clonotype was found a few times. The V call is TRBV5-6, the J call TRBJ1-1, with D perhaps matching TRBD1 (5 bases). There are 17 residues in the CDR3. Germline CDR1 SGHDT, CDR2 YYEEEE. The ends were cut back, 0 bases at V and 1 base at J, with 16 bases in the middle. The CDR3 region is CASSLGGPKRSNTEAFF. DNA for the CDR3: TGTGCCAGCAGCTTGGGGGGACCCAAAAGGTCGAACACTGAAGCTTTCTTT.

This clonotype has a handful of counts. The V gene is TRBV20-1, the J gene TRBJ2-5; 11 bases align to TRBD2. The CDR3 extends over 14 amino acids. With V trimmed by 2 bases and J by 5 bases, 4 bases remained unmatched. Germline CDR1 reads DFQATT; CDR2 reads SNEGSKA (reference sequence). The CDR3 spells CSARPSGGMETQYF. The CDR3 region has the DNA TGCAGTGCTAGACCTAGCGGGGGGATGGAGACCCAGTACTTC.

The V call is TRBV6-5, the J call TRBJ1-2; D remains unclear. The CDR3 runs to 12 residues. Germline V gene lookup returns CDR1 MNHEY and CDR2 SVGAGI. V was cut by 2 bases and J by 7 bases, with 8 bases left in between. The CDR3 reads CASSYQGSGYTF. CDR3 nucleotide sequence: TGTGCCAGCAGTTACCAAGGAAGTGGCTACACCTTC.

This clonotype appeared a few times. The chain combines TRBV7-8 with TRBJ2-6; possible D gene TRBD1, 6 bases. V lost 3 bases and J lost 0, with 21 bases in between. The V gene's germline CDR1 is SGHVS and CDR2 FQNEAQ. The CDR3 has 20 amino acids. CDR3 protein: CASSLGHRRRPSSGANVLTF. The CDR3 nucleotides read TGTGCCAGCAGCTTGGGACACCGAAGGCGCCCCAGCTCTGGGGCCAACGTCCTGACTTTC.